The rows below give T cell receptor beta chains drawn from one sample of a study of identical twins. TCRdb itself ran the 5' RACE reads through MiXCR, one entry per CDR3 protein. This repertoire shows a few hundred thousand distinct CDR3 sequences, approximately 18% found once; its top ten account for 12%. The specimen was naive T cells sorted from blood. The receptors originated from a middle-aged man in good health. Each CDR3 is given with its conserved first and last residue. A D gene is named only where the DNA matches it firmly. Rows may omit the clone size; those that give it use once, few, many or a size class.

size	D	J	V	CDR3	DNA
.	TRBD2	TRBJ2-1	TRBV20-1	CSAVSGTSGDNEQFF	TGCAGTGCCGTTTCCGGGACTAGCGGGGACAATGAGCAGTTCTTC
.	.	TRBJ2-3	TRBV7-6	CASSLVGGLASTDTQYF	TGTGCCAGCAGCTTAGTCGGGGGCCTGGCTAGCACAGATACGCAGTATTTT
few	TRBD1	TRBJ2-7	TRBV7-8	CASSLVRGQGYEQYF	TGTGCCAGCAGCTTAGTCCGGGGACAGGGCTACGAGCAGTACTTC
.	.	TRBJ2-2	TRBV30	CAWSTGAGNTGELFF	TGTGCCTGGAGTACGGGGGCAGGGAACACCGGGGAGCTGTTTTTT
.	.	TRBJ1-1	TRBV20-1	CSGGNGLNTEAFF	TGCAGTGGGGGCAACGGATTGAACACTGAAGCTTTCTTT
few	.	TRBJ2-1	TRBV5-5	CASSLIKIYNEQFF	TGTGCCAGCAGCTTGATCAAGATTTACAATGAGCAGTTCTTC
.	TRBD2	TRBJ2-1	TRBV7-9	CASSFFSGGSKNEQFF	TGTGCCAGCAGCTTCTTTAGCGGGGGATCAAAAAATGAGCAGTTCTTC
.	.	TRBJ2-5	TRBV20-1	CSAIRGAPETQYF	TGCAGTGCTATCCGGGGGGCCCCCGAGACCCAGTACTTC
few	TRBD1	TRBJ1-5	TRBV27	CASSLLAQGGSQPQHF	TGTGCCAGCAGTTTACTTGCACAGGGGGGAAGTCAGCCCCAGCATTTT
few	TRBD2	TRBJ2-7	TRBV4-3	CASSQVAAGGSYEQYF	TGCGCCAGCAGCCAAGTAGCAGCGGGGGGATCCTACGAGCAGTACTTC
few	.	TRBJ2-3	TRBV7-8	CASTRGTDTQYF	TGTGCCAGCACTAGGGGCACAGATACGCAGTATTTT
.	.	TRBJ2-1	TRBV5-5	CASSLGVTRNNEQFF	TGTGCCAGCAGCTTGGGGGTCACTCGGAACAATGAGCAGTTCTTC
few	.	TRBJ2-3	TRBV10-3	CAISETGEPDTQYF	TGTGCCATCAGTGAGACCGGTGAGCCAGATACGCAGTATTTT
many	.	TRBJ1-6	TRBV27	CASSFGTPYSPLHF	TGTGCCAGCAGTTTTGGGACACCTTATTCACCCCTCCACTTT
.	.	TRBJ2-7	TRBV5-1	CASSLRAGSYEQYF	TGCGCCAGCAGCTTGCGAGCCGGCTCCTACGAGCAGTACTTC
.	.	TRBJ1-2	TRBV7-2	CASSLTGTEPNYGYTF	TGTGCCAGCAGCTTAACGGGAACCGAACCTAACTATGGCTACACCTTC
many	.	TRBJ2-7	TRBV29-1	CSVGQASYEQYF	TGCAGCGTTGGACAGGCGTCCTACGAGCAGTACTTC
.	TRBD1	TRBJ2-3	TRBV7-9	CASSLKRQGIDTQYF	TGTGCCAGCAGCTTAAAAAGACAGGGGATAGATACGCAGTATTTT
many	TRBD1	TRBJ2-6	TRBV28	CASLSGQGVGANVLTF	TGTGCCAGCCTCTCCGGACAGGGTGTCGGGGCCAACGTCCTGACTTTC
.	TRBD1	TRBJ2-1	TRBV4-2	CASSQGTGLSYNEQFF	TGTGCCAGCAGCCAAGGGACAGGGCTTTCCTACAATGAGCAGTTCTTC
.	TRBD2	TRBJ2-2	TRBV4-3	CASSQELLAGNTGELFF	TGCGCCAGCAGCCAAGAGTTGCTAGCGGGAAACACCGGGGAGCTGTTTTTT
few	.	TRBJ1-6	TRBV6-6	CASSDVEGLNSPLHF	TGTGCCAGCAGTGATGTGGAGGGGCTAAATTCACCCCTCCACTTT
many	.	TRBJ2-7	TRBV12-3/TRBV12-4	CASTLGSEQYF	TGTGCCAGCACCCTTGGGTCGGAGCAGTACTTC
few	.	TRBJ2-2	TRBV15	CATSREAGELFF	TGTGCCACCAGCAGAGAGGCCGGGGAGCTGTTTTTT
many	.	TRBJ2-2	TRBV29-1	CSVVRPYTGELFF	TGCAGCGTTGTAAGGCCCTACACCGGGGAGCTGTTTTTT
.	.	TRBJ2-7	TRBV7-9	CASSLARSGRAYEQYF	TGTGCCAGCAGCTTAGCTCGATCGGGGAGAGCCTACGAGCAGTACTTC
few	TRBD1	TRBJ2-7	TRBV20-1	CSAHRDRDSSYEQYF	TGCAGTGCTCACCGGGACAGGGATAGCTCCTACGAGCAGTACTTC
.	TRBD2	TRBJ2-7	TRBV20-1	CSAPGGSGSPGQYF	TGCAGTGCCCCAGGAGGTAGCGGGAGCCCCGGGCAGTACTTC
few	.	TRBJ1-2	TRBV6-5	CASSYLLVEGSDLFGYTF	TGTGCCAGCAGTTACTTACTGGTCGAGGGAAGTGACCTCTTTGGCTACACCTTC
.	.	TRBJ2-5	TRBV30	CAWSGETQYF	TGTGCCTGGAGTGGGGAGACCCAGTACTTC
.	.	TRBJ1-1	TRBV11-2	CASSLPGLGNTEAFF	TGTGCCAGCAGCCTCCCGGGACTGGGGAACACTGAAGCTTTCTTT
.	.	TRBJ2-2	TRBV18	CASSPRIDTGELFF	TGTGCCAGCTCACCACGGATCGACACCGGGGAGCTGTTTTTT
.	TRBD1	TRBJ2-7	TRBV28	CASSPGTGGRRFEQYF	TGTGCCAGCAGTCCCGGGACAGGGGGCCGACGGTTCGAGCAGTACTTC
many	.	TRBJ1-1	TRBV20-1	CSARAEFEAFF	TGCAGTGCTAGAGCTGAGTTTGAAGCTTTCTTT
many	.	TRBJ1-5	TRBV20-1	CSAQTPNQPQHF	TGCAGTGCTCAAACCCCCAATCAGCCCCAGCATTTT
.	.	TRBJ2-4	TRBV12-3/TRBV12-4	CASSPTGRGNIQYF	TGTGCCAGCAGCCCCACGGGAAGAGGGAACATTCAGTACTTC
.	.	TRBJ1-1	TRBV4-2	CASRPTVNTEAFF	TGTGCCAGTAGACCGACAGTGAACACTGAAGCTTTCTTT
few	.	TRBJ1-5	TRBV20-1	CSATDVGDSNQPQHF	TGCAGTGCAACAGACGTAGGGGATAGCAATCAGCCCCAGCATTTT
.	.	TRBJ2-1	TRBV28	CASSFLGGVDEQFF	TGTGCCAGCAGTTTCTTAGGTGGGGTGGATGAGCAGTTCTTC